Sequencing of this T cell receptor (beta chain) was carried out in a study of cytomegalovirus exposure and HLA in healthy donors. This clone was counted between two and nine times. A multiplex PCR was run with 60 Vbeta primers and 13 Jbeta primers. Sequenced by immunoSEQ multiplex PCR; TCRdb stores in-frame clones only, minus some. The repertoire consists of 140,000 to 150,000 clones, with approximately 82% occurring once and the leading ten covering roughly 9.7%. Germline V lookup: CDR1 SGHAT, CDR2 FQDESV (reference sequence). CDR3 length: 17 amino acids. V gave up 4 bases and J gave up 0 bases; unmatched junction bases: 6.

This chain links TRBV11-1 with TRBJ2-1; 10 bases agree with TRBD2. Sequencing was performed on PBMCs. The TCR originated in a woman aged 55-70 years in good health and CMV-seropositive. The CDR3 bases are TGTGCCAGCAGCTCTCGGACTAGCGGCATCTCCTACAATGAGCAGTTCTTC. Its protein product is CASSSRTSGISYNEQFF.